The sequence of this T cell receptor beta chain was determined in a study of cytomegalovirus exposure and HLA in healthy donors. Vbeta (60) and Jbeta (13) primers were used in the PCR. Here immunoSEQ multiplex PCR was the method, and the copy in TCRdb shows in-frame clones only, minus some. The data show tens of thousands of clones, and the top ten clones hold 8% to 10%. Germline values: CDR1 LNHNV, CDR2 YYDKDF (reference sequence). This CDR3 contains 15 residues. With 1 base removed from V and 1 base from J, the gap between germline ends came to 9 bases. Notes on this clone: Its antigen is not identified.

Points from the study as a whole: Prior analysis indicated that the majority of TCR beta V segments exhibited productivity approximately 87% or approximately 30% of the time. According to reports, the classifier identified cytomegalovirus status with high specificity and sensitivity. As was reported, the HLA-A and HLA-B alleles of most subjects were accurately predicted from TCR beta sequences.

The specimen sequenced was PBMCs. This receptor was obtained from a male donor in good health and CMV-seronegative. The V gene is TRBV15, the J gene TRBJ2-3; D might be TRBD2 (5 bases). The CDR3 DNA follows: TGTGCCACCAGCAGAGCGAGGGTGGGCACAGATACGCAGTATTTT. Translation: CATSRARVGTDTQYF.